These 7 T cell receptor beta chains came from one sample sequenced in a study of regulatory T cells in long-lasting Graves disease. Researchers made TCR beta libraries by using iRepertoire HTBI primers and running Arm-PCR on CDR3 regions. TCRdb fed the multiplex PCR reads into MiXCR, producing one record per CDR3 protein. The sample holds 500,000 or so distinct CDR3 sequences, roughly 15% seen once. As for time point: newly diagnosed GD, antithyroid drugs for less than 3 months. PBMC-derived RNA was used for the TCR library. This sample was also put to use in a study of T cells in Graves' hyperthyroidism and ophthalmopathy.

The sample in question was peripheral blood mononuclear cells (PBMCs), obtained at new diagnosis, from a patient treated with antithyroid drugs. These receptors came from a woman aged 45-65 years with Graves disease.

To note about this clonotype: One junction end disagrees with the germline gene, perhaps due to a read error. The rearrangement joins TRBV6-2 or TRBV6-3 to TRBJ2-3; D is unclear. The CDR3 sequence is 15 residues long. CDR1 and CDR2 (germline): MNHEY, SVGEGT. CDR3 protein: CAGSYSNSGTDTQYF. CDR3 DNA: TGTGCCGGCAGTTACTCGAACAGCGGCACAGATACGCAGTATTTT.

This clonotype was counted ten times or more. The CDR3 sequence: CASSTRQLGGTDTQYF. The CDR3 bases are TGCGCCAGCAGCACTAGGCAATTAGGTGGGACAGATACGCAGTATTTT. The chain carries TRBV5-1 and TRBJ2-3; TRBD2 might be the D (5 bases). CDR1 SGHRS and CDR2 YFSETQ come from the germline V gene. V was shortened by 4 bases and J by 3 bases, with 18 bases between the two germline ends. The CDR3 has 16 amino acids.

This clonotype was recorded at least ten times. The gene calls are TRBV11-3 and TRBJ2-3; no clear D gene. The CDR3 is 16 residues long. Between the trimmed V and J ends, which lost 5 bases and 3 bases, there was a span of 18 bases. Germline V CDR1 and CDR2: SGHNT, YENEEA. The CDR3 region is CASSPTGGPPTDTQYF. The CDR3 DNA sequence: TGTGCCAGCAGCCCCACCGGCGGACCGCCGACAGATACGCAGTATTTT.

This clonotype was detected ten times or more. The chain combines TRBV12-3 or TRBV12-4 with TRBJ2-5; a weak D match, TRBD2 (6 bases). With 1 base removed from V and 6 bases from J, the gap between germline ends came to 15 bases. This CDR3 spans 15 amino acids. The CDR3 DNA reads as TGTGCCAGCAGTTTAGGTAGCGGCCTCAGGAAGACCCAGTACTTC. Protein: CASSLGSGLRKTQYF.

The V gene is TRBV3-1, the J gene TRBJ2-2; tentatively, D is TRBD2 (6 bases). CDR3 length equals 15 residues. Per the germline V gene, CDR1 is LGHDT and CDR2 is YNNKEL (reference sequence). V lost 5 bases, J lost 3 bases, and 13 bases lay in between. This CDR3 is CASSKGERDTGELFF. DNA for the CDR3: TGTGCCAGCAGCAAAGGAGAGCGGGACACCGGGGAGCTGTTTTTT.

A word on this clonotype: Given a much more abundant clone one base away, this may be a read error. CDR3 sequence (DNA): TGTGCCAGCGGTCCACGACGAGACAACTACGAGCAGTACTTC. It codes for CASGPRRDNYEQYF. The genes are TRBV6-1 and TRBJ2-7; D is undetermined. CDR3 size: 14 residues. Germline lookup yields CDR1 MNHNS and CDR2 SASEGT. V gave up 8 bases and J gave up 3 bases, with 17 bases separating them.

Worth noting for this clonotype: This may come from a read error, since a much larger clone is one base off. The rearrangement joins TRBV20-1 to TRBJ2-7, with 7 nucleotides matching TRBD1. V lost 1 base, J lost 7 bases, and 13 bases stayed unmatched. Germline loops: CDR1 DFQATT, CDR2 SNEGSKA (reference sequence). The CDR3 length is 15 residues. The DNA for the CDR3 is TGCAGTGCTAGAGGGGAAGGGGGCTCCTACAATGAGCAGTACTTC. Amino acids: CSARGEGGSYNEQYF.